The subject of this entry is one T cell receptor (beta chain). Only in-frame clones appear in the TCRdb table, and some are missing; sequencing was by immunoSEQ multiplex PCR. Among 68,000 or so clones, about 90% were seen once, and the ten largest hold roughly 0.87%. Trimming took 4 bases from V and 1 from J; bases not matched to a gene: 3. This CDR3 is built from 16 residues. Germline CDR1 and CDR2: SGHAT and FQNNGV. This entry comes from a study of T cell changes during pregnancy in multiple sclerosis. This TCR was sampled from a female donor with multiple sclerosis, enrolled in a pregnancy study. The starting material was peripheral blood, obtained in the second trimester of pregnancy. The chain is built from TRBV11-2 and TRBJ2-3; 12 nucleotides match TRBD2. The chain's CDR3 is CASSSRLAGGTDTQYF. Written as DNA, the CDR3 is TGTGCCAGCAGCTCCAGACTAGCGGGGGGCACAGATACGCAGTATTTT.